This TCR beta chain was sequenced for a study of shared clonotypes between healthy human individuals. Overall study findings and caveats: Estimated clonotype richness was generally higher in naive than memory subsets.

This clone was picked up one time. Its antigen is not known. Germline loops: CDR1 SGHTS, CDR2 YDEGEE. The CDR3 is made up of 16 amino acids. Trimming stripped 4 bases from V and 3 bases from J, with 20 bases between. Naive CD8 cells lacked CD45RO, underwent positive selection for CCR7 and left out terminally differentiated effector memory CD45RA+ cells. Here immunoSEQ multiplex PCR was the method, and the copy in TCRdb shows in-frame clones only, minus some. This table has around 2,000,000 clones, about 95% appearing once. Material for sequencing was naive CD8+ T cells sorted from blood. This receptor was taken from a man aged 18 to 35 in good health. The rearrangement links TRBV5-8 to TRBJ2-7; a possible D gene is TRBD2 (5 bases). This CDR3 is CASSIVTRAVNYEQYF. DNA for the CDR3: TGTGCCAGCAGCATCGTGACGCGAGCGGTGAACTACGAGCAGTACTTC. Variable domain in full (rest from reference TRBV5-8 and TRBJ2-7): EAGVTQSPTHLIKTRGQQATLRCSPISGHTSVYWYQQALGLGLQFLLWYDEGEERNRGNFPPRFSGRQFPNYSSELNVNALELEDSALYLCASSIVTRAVNYEQYFGPGTRLTVT.